This passage covers 6 T cell receptor beta chains from one sample sequenced in a study of shared clonotypes between healthy human individuals. Data came from immunoSEQ multiplex PCR; TCRdb stores just in-frame clones and leaves some out. The sample has under 1,100,000 clones, roughly 75% seen once. Sequencing was performed on memory CD4+ T cells sorted from blood. Subset: CD45RA-negative fraction. The source of these receptors is a man between 18 and 29 years old in good health.

This chain connects TRBV6-5 to TRBJ2-3; D gene uncertain. Deletions cut 5 bases from V and 4 bases from J, with 16 bases between. The CDR3 totals 15 residues. The germline gives CDR1 MNHEY, CDR2 SVGAGI. The CDR3 DNA sequence: TGTGCCAGCAGTCCCTTGGGTCTCGCCCCAGATACGCAGTATTTT. This gives the protein CASSPLGLAPDTQYF.

This chain links TRBV6-5 with TRBJ2-3; D not certain. The CDR3 covers 14 residues. V shed 5 bases and J shed 3 bases, with 12 bases lying between them. Germline assignment: CDR1 MNHEY and CDR2 SVGAGI. The CDR3 here is CASSPRVVTDTQYF. The DNA for the CDR3 is TGTGCCAGCAGTCCCCGTGTAGTAACAGATACGCAGTATTTT.

V is TRBV5-8 and J is TRBJ1-2; the D is unclear. Germline values: CDR1 SGHTS, CDR2 YDEGEE. This CDR3 has 16 amino acids. The V gene lost 2 bases and the J gene lost 8 bases, with 22 bases spanning the gap. CDR3 protein: CASSFKRIEGGEGYTF. In nucleotides, the CDR3 is TGTGCCAGCAGCTTTAAGAGGATCGAGGGAGGCGAGGGCTACACCTTC. The full variable domain, in which reference TRBV5-8 and TRBJ1-2 provide the parts outside the CDR3, is EAGVTQSPTHLIKTRGQQATLRCSPISGHTSVYWYQQALGLGLQFLLWYDEGEERNRGNFPPRFSGRQFPNYSSELNVNALELEDSALYLCASSFKRIEGGEGYTFGSGTRLTVV.

V gene TRBV20-1 combines with J gene TRBJ2-1; D call uncertain. CDR3 length: 10 amino acids. The germline V gene encodes CDR1 DFQATT and CDR2 SNEGSKA (reference sequence). V lost 6 bases to trimming and J lost 4 bases, with 4 bases between them. The CDR3 spells CSAPYNEQFF. DNA for the CDR3: TGCAGTGCGCCATACAATGAGCAGTTCTTC.

The V call is TRBV4-3, the J call TRBJ1-1; no reliable D call. The V and J ends lost 5 bases and 1 base respectively, with 11 bases between them. CDR3 length: 14 amino acids. The V gene's germline CDR1 is LGHNA and CDR2 YSLEER. Written as DNA, the CDR3 is TGCGCCAGCAGCGGCCCCCTTAAGAACACTGAAGCTTTCTTT. This sequence encodes CASSGPLKNTEAFF.

V usage is TRBV5-1 and J usage is TRBJ2-3; D may be TRBD1 (6 bases). Looked up from germline, CDR1 is SGHRS and CDR2 is YFSETQ. The CDR3 covers 14 residues. V was trimmed by 5 bases and J by 5 bases, leaving 15 bases between them. CDR3 protein: CASRAQGIRDTQYF. For the CDR3, the DNA is TGCGCCAGCAGGGCACAGGGAATTAGAGATACGCAGTATTTT.